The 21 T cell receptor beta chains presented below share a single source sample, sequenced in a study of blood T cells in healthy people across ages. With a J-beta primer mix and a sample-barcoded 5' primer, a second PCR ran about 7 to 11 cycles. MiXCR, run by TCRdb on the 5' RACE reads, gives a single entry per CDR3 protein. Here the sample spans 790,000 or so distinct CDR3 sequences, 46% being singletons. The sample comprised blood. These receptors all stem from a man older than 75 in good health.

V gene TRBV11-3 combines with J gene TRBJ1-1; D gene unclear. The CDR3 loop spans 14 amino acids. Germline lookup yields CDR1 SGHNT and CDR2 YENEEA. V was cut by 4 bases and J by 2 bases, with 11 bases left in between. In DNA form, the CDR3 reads TGTGCCAGCAGCTCGACAACTCTTAACACTGAAGCTTTCTTT. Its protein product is CASSSTTLNTEAFF.

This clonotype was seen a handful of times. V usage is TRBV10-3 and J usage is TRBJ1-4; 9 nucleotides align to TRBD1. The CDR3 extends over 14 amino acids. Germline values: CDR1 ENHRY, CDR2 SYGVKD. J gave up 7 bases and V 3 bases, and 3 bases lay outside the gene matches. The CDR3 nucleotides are TGTGCCATCAGTGACGGGACAGGGATTGAAAAACTGTTTTTT. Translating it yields CAISDGTGIEKLFF.

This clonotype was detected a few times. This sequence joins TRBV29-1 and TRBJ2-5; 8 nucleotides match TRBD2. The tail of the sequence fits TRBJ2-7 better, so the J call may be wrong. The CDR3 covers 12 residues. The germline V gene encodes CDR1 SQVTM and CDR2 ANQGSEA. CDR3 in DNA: TGCAGCGTTGATCTTGCGGGAGGCGAGCAGTACTTC. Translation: CSVDLAGGEQYF.

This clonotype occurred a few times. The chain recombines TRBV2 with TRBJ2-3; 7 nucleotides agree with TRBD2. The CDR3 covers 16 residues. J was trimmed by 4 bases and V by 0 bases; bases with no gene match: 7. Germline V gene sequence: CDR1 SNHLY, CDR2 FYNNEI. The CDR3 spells CASSEAPGGWADTQYF. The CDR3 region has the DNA TGTGCCAGCAGTGAAGCCCCGGGAGGTTGGGCAGATACGCAGTATTTT.

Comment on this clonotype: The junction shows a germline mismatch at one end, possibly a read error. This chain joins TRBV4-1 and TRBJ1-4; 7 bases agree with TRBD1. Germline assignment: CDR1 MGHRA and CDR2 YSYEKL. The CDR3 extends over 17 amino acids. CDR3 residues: CASSLRGQGQNNEKLFF. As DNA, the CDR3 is TGTGCCAGCAGCCTACGAGGCCAGGGACAGAACAATGAAAAACTGTTTTTT.

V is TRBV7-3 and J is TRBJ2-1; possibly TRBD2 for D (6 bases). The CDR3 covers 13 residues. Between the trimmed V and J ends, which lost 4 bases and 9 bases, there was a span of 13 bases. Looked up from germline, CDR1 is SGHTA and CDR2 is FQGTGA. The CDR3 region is CASSSLSGAEQFF. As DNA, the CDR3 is TGTGCCAGCAGCTCACTTAGCGGAGCTGAGCAGTTCTTC.

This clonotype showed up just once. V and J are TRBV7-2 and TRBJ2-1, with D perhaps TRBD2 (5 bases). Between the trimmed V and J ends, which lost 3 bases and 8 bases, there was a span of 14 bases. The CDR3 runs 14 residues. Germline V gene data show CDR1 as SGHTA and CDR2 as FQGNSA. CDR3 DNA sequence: TGTGCCAGCAGCTTGGCTCGGGGTCCCTATGAGCAGTTCTTC. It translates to CASSLARGPYEQFF.

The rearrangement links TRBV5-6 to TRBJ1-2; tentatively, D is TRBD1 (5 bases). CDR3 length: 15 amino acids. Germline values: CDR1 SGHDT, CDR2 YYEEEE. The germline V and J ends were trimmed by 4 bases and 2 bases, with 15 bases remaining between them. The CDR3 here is CASSLIRDFNYGYTF. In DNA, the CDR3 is TGTGCCAGCAGCCTGATTCGGGACTTCAACTATGGCTACACCTTC.

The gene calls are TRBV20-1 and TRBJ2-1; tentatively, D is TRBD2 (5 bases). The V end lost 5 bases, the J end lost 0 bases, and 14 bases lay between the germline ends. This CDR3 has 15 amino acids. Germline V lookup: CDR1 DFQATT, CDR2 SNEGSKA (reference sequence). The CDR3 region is CSAWTLADSYNEQFF. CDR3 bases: TGCAGTGCTTGGACTCTCGCCGACTCCTACAATGAGCAGTTCTTC.

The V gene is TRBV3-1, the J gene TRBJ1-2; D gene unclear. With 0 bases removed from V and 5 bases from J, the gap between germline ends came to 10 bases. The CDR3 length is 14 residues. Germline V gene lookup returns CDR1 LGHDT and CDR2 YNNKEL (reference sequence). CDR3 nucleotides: TGTGCCAGCAGCCAAGATCTACAGTTTTATGGCTACACCTTC. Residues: CASSQDLQFYGYTF.

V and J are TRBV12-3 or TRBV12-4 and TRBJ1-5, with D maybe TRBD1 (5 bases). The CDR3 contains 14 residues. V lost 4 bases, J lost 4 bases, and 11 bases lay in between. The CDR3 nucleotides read TGTGCCAGCAGTTCCGGTGCAGGGAATCAGCCCCAGCATTTT. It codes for CASSSGAGNQPQHF.

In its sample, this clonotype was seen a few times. The CDR3 is CSAKGQVVIEAFF. The CDR3 nucleotides are TGCAGTGCTAAAGGACAGGTAGTGATTGAAGCTTTCTTT. This chain connects TRBV20-1 to TRBJ1-1, with 7 bases matching TRBD1. The V and J ends lost 4 bases and 7 bases, in that order; junction bases with no gene match: 9. The CDR3 sequence is 13 residues long. In germline, CDR1 is DFQATT, CDR2 SNEGSKA (reference sequence).

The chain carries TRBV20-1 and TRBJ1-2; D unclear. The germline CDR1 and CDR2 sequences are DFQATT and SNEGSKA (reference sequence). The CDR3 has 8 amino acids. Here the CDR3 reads CSEYGYTF. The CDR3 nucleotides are TGCAGCGAGTATGGCTACACCTTC.

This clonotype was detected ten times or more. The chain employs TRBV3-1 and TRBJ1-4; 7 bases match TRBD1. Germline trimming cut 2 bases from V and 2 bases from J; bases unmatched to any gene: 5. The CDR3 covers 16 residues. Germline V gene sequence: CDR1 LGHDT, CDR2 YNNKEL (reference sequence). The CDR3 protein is CASSQSGDSTNEKLFF. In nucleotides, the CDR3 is TGTGCCAGCAGCCAATCCGGGGACAGCACTAATGAAAAACTGTTTTTT.

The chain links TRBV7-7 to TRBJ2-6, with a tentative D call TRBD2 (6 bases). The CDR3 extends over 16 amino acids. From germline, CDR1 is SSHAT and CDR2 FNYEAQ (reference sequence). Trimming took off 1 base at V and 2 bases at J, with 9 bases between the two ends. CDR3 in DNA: TGTGCCAGCAGCTTAGGGTCGGGGGCTGGGGCCAACGTCCTGACTTTC. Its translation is CASSLGSGAGANVLTF.

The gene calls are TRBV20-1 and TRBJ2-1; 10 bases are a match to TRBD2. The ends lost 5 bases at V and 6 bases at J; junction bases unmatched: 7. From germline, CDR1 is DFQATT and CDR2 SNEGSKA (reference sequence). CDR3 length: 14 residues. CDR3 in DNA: TGCAGTGCTCGTCTAGCGGGGGACTGCAATGAGCAGTTCTTC. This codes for CSARLAGDCNEQFF.

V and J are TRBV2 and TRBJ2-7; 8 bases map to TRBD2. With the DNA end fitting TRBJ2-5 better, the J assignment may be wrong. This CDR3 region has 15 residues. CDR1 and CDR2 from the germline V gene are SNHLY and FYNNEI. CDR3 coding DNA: TGTGCCAGCAGTCTTGGACTAGCCCTTGACGAGACCCAGTACTTC. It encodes CASSLGLALDETQYF.

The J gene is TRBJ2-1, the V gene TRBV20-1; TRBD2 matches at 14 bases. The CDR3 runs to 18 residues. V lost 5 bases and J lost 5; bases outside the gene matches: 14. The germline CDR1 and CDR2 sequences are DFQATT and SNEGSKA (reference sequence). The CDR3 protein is CSAPTGTSGGYPHNEQFF. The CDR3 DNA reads TGCAGTGCTCCGACCGGGACTAGCGGGGGTTACCCCCACAATGAGCAGTTCTTC.

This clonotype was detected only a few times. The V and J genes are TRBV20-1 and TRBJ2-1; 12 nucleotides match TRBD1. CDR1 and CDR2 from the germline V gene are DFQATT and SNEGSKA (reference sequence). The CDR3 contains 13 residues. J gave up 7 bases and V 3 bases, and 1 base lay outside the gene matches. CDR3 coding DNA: TGCAGTGCTAGGGGACAGGGGGCTAATGAGCAGTTCTTC. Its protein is CSARGQGANEQFF.

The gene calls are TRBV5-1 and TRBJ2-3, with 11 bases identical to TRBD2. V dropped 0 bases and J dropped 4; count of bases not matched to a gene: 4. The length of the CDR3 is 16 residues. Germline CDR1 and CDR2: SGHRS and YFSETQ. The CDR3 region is CASSLGLAGRADTQYF. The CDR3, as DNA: TGCGCCAGCAGCTTGGGACTAGCGGGACGGGCAGATACGCAGTATTTT.

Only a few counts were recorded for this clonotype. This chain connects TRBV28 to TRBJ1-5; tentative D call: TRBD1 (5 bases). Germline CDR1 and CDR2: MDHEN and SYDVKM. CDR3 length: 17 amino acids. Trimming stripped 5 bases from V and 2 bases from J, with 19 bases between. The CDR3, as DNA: TGTGCCAGCAGTCGTATGGGATGGGGGGACGGCAATCAGCCCCAGCATTTT. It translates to CASSRMGWGDGNQPQHF.